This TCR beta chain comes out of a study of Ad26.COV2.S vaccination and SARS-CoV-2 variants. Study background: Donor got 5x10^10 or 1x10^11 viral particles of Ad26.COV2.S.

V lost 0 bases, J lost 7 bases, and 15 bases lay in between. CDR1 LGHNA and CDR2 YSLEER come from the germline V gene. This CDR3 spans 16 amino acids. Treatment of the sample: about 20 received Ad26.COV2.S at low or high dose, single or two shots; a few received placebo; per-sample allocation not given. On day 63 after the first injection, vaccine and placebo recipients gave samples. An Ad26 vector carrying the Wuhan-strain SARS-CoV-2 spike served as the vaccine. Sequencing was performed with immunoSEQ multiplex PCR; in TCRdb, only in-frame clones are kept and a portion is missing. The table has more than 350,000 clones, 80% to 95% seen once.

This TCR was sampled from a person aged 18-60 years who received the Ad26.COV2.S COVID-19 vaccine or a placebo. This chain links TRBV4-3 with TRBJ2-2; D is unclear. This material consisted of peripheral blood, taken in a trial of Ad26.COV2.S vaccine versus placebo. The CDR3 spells CASSQESRLRYGELFF. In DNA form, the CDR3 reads TGCGCCAGCAGCCAAGAATCCAGGCTCCGATACGGGGAGCTGTTTTTT.